Sequencing of this T cell receptor beta chain was carried out in a study of shared clonotypes between healthy human individuals. Study-wide results and limits: Sampling covered blood only; tissue repertoires likely differ. A few donors had about 5.1% of their naive CD4 clonotypes in common.

On this clone itself: The antigen is unknown.

An even split of each subset's genomic DNA across several immunoSEQ plates was performed. TCRdb's copy holds only in-frame clones and misses some; the assay was immunoSEQ multiplex PCR. This sample has roughly 86,000 clones, with approximately 70% found just once. The sequencing input was memory CD8+ T cells sorted from blood. Subset given: CD45RO+ cells pooled with CCR7-negative TemRA cells. This clonotype originated in a man aged 25-40 years in good health.

The CDR3 protein is CASSPYATGYYGYTF. CDR3 nucleotide sequence: TGTGCCAGCAGTCCGTACGCTACAGGGTACTATGGCTACACCTTC. V usage is TRBV6-1 and J usage is TRBJ1-2; the D gene is possibly TRBD1 (6 bases). This CDR3 is built from 15 residues. Trimming cost V 5 bases and J 3 bases, with 16 bases left between them. Germline CDR1 reads MNHNS; CDR2 reads SASEGT.